Listed below are T cell receptor beta chains from one sample, sequenced in a study of T cell responses to AZD1222 COVID-19 vaccine. Only in-frame clones appear in the TCRdb table, and some are missing; sequencing was by immunoSEQ multiplex PCR. The data contain roughly 120,000 clones, around 92% of them singletons. This specimen was peripheral blood, taken on day 0 of AZD1222 vaccination. The receptors were gathered from an adult in good health. The CDR3 runs from the conserved cysteine through the conserved F or W. D genes are given only for firm matches. A row's size may be missing; if present it is once, few, many or a size class.

J | V | D | size | length | CDR3 | DNA
TRBJ1-5 | TRBV2 | . | . | 14 | CASRRTVSNQPQHF | TGTGCCAGCAGGAGGACAGTTAGCAATCAGCCCCAGCATTTT
TRBJ2-7 | TRBV7-9 | TRBD1 | . | 14 | CASSSRTGSNEQYF | TGTGCCAGCAGCTCTAGGACAGGGTCCAATGAGCAGTACTTC
TRBJ2-1 | TRBV5-1 | TRBD1 | . | 15 | CASSWGQGFGNEQFF | TGCGCCAGCAGCTGGGGACAGGGCTTTGGCAATGAGCAGTTCTTC
TRBJ2-2 | TRBV7-2 | . | once | 16 | CASSPRGTQNTGELFF | TGTGCCAGCAGCCCTAGGGGGACACAGAACACCGGGGAGCTGTTTTTT
TRBJ1-3 | TRBV28 | . | . | 16 | CASSFPTWVGSNTIYF | TGTGCCAGCAGTTTCCCCACCTGGGTAGGGAGTAACACCATATATTTT
TRBJ1-1 | TRBV11-1 | . | few | 14 | CASSPTGMNTEAFF | TGTGCCAGCAGCCCCACCGGTATGAACACTGAAGCTTTCTTT
TRBJ1-1 | TRBV29-1 | . | . | 12 | CSVGMANTEAFF | TGCAGCGTTGGTATGGCGAACACTGAAGCTTTCTTT
TRBJ2-1 | TRBV24-1 | . | . | 13 | CATSDLGRAEQFF | TGTGCCACCAGTGATTTAGGGCGGGCTGAGCAGTTCTTC
TRBJ1-2 | TRBV29-1 | . | once | 12 | CSVEVRNDGYTF | TGCAGCGTTGAAGTACGGAACGATGGCTACACCTTC
TRBJ2-2 | TRBV28 | TRBD1 | . | 15 | CASSITGGNTGELFF | TGTGCCAGCAGTATAACAGGGGGGAACACCGGGGAGCTGTTTTTT
TRBJ1-1 | TRBV5-1 | . | . | 15 | CASTIMSTGNTEAFF | TGCGCCAGCACCATTATGAGTACAGGGAACACTGAAGCTTTCTTT
TRBJ2-7 | TRBV6-5 | TRBD1 | . | 15 | CASSYSEQGNDEQYF | TGTGCCAGCAGTTACTCGGAACAGGGGAACGACGAGCAGTACTTC
TRBJ1-2 | TRBV19 | . | . | 15 | CASSSISGDNYGYTF | TGTGCCAGTAGTAGTATCAGTGGGGACAACTATGGCTACACCTTC
TRBJ2-1 | TRBV2 | . | . | 14 | CASRGSNVYNEQFF | TGTGCCAGCAGGGGGTCTAACGTCTACAATGAGCAGTTCTTC
TRBJ2-1 | TRBV7-2 | TRBD2 | . | 15 | CASSLPGLAGDEQFF | TGTGCCAGCAGCCTCCCGGGACTAGCGGGAGATGAGCAGTTCTTC
TRBJ1-6 | TRBV7-2 | . | . | 16 | CASSPGRAGSNSPLHF | TGTGCCAGCAGCCCCGGCAGGGCAGGGTCCAATTCACCCCTCCACTTT
TRBJ2-7 | TRBV3-1/TRBV3-2 | . | . | 12 | CASSPSSYEQYF | TGTGCCAGCAGCCCCAGCTCCTACGAGCAGTACTTC
TRBJ1-4 | TRBV19 | TRBD1 | . | 16 | CASSSLPGTGVEKLFF | TGTGCCAGTAGTAGCCTCCCCGGGACAGGGGTCGAAAAACTGTTTTTT
TRBJ1-6 | TRBV6-5 | TRBD1 | . | 16 | CASSYLRQGEGSPLHF | TGTGCCAGCAGTTACCTTAGACAGGGAGAGGGTTCACCCCTCCACTTT
TRBJ2-2 | TRBV11-1 | . | . | 13 | CASSIGRPGELFF | TGTGCCAGCAGCATAGGACGCCCCGGGGAGCTGTTTTTT
TRBJ1-1 | TRBV20-1 | . | . | 11 | CSALGDTKAFF | TGCAGTGCTTTGGGAGACACTAAAGCTTTCTTT
TRBJ2-7 | TRBV10-2 | . | . | 16 | CASSPGPGRSSYEQYF | TGCGCCAGCAGTCCCGGACCCGGCAGAAGCTCCTACGAGCAGTACTTC
TRBJ2-7 | TRBV28 | . | . | 12 | CASSFNEYEQYF | TGTGCCAGCAGTTTTAACGAATACGAGCAGTACTTC
TRBJ2-1 | TRBV5-1 | . | . | 14 | CASSLEGPYNEQFF | TGCGCCAGCAGCTTGGAGGGCCCCTACAATGAGCAGTTCTTC
TRBJ1-6 | TRBV11-2 | TRBD1 | . | 17 | CASSPDRPYGYNSPLHF | TGTGCCAGCAGCCCGGACAGGCCCTATGGGTATAATTCACCCCTCCACTTT
TRBJ1-1 | TRBV6-1 | . | once | 13 | CASITSLNTEAFF | TGTGCCAGCATCACCTCCCTGAACACTGAAGCTTTCTTT
TRBJ2-5 | TRBV10-3 | . | . | 11 | CAIGTQETQYF | TGTGCCATCGGGACTCAAGAGACCCAGTACTTC
TRBJ1-3 | TRBV27 | . | . | 13 | CASSLYSGNTIYF | TGTGCCAGCAGTTTATATTCCGGAAACACCATATATTTT
TRBJ1-2 | TRBV18 | . | . | 14 | CASSPANGGYGYTF | TGTGCCAGCTCACCCGCTAATGGAGGGTATGGCTACACCTTC
TRBJ2-2 | TRBV10-1 | TRBD1 | . | 15 | CASSEGTGNTGELFF | TGCGCCAGCAGTGAAGGGACAGGGAACACCGGGGAGCTGTTTTTT
TRBJ1-3 | TRBV2 | . | few | 14 | CASSEDPRQRGTYF | TGTGCCAGCAGTGAGGACCCGCGACAAAGGGGTACTTATTTT
TRBJ2-7 | TRBV4-1 | . | . | 14 | CASSHSGASNEQYF | TGCGCCAGCAGCCACTCGGGAGCCTCGAACGAGCAGTACTTC
TRBJ1-5 | TRBV28 | TRBD1 | . | 14 | CASSGQDGNQPQHF | TGTGCCAGCAGTGGACAGGATGGCAATCAGCCCCAGCATTTT
TRBJ1-5 | TRBV24-1 | TRBD1 | . | 15 | CATSVGQGINQPQHF | TGTGCCACCAGTGTAGGACAGGGGATCAATCAGCCCCAGCATTTT
TRBJ1-6 | TRBV2 | . | . | 13 | CASWPRGYSPLHF | TGTGCCAGCTGGCCACGGGGGTATTCACCCCTCCACTTT
TRBJ2-2 | TRBV28 | . | . | 15 | CASIRGTQGPGELFF | TGTGCCAGCATTAGAGGAACACAGGGTCCCGGGGAGCTGTTTTTT
TRBJ2-1 | TRBV7-2 | . | . | 16 | CASSLEGRRGYNEQFF | TGTGCCAGCAGCTTAGAGGGCCGACGGGGATACAATGAGCAGTTCTTC